This T cell receptor (beta chain) was identified in a study of shared clonotypes between healthy human individuals. V was trimmed by 2 bases and J by 5 bases, leaving 15 bases between them. This CDR3 is built from 15 residues. Germline lookup yields CDR1 MNHNS and CDR2 SASEGT. This clone has just one count. A clone one base away is much larger, so this may be a read error. The same CDR3 is also encoded by other DNA sequences in this sample. Each subset's genomic DNA was split evenly across several immunoSEQ plates. Ten immunoSEQ deep assay plates were used to sequence unsorted PBMC DNA. The method was immunoSEQ multiplex PCR; TCRdb's version includes in-frame clones alone and lacks a portion of them. The sample records about 490,000 clones, 65% to 85% being singletons.

Sequencing used PBMCs. The chain joins TRBV6-1 to TRBJ1-1, with D possibly TRBD1 on 5 matching bases. The TCR comes from a woman in her forties in good health. Some clones in this sample may be carry-over from other donors' samples. This CDR3 is CASSERGVGGTEAFF. The DNA of the CDR3 is TGTGCCAGCAGTGAACGGGGTGTCGGGGGGACTGAAGCTTTCTTT.